The 11 T cell receptor beta chains below were found in one sample sequenced in a study of shared clonotypes between healthy human individuals. Assay used: immunoSEQ multiplex PCR; TCRdb lists only in-frame clones, some missing. The data show about 2.1 million clones, about 92% seen once. Naive CD8 cells, CD45RO-negative and positively selected for CCR7, excluded terminally differentiated effector memory CD45RA+ cells. Sequencing input: naive CD8+ T cells from PBMCs. The receptors come from a man between 18 and 35 years old in good health. Some clones in this sample may be carry-over from other donors' samples.

The chain links TRBV7-8 to TRBJ2-7; 14 bases match TRBD2. The V gene end was trimmed by 7 bases and the J gene end by 6 bases; junction bases not matched to a gene: 8. Germline values: CDR1 SGHVS, CDR2 FQNEAQ. This CDR3 has 15 amino acids. CDR3 sequence (DNA): TGTGCCAGCACGGGACTAGCGGGAGATTCGGGCGAGCAGTACTTC. It yields the protein CASTGLAGDSGEQYF.

This chain joins TRBV6-5 and TRBJ2-7; TRBD1 matches 10 bases. With 7 bases clipped from V and 5 bases from J, the junction kept 11 bases outside the gene matches. The CDR3 loop spans 15 amino acids. CDR1 and CDR2 (germline): MNHEY, SVGAGI. Here the CDR3 DNA reads TGTGCCAGCACGATAACCGGGACAGGGGTCCACGAGCAGTACTTC. This translates into CASTITGTGVHEQYF.

This sequence joins TRBV15 and TRBJ2-1; TRBD1 aligns across 7 bases. J lost 0 bases, V lost 1 base, and 6 bases had no gene match. CDR1 is LNHNV, CDR2 YYDKDF, per germline (reference sequence). This CDR3 is built from 17 residues. The CDR3 reads CATSRGHPGGSYNEQFF. The CDR3 DNA sequence: TGTGCCACCAGCAGAGGACACCCAGGGGGCTCCTACAATGAGCAGTTCTTC.

The J gene is TRBJ1-5, the V gene TRBV6-1; the match to TRBD1 covers 8 bases. With 6 bases clipped from V and 1 base from J, the junction kept 5 bases outside the gene matches. Germline V lookup: CDR1 MNHNS, CDR2 SASEGT. There are 15 residues in the CDR3. Here the CDR3 reads CASSPRQGSNQPQHF. The CDR3 nucleotides are TGTGCCAGCAGCCCCAGACAGGGGAGCAATCAGCCCCAGCATTTT.

The V call is TRBV28, the J call TRBJ2-7, with 7 bases matching TRBD2. The CDR3 loop spans 13 amino acids. Unmatched junction bases numbered 3, after V lost 6 bases and J lost 1 base. Germline-derived CDR1 and CDR2 are MDHEN and SYDVKM. The CDR3 is CASRAAGSYEQYF. CDR3 bases: TGTGCCAGCAGGGCAGCGGGATCCTACGAGCAGTACTTC.

The rearrangement joins TRBV7-6 to TRBJ2-1, with TRBD1 matching 7 bases. The CDR3 loop spans 16 amino acids. V lost 5 bases to trimming and J lost 6 bases; unmatched junction nucleotides: 13. Germline-derived CDR1 and CDR2 are SGHVS and FNYEAQ. The CDR3 DNA reads as TGTGCCAGCAGCCCGAAGACAAGACAGGGCGTCAATGAGCAGTTCTTC. This sequence encodes CASSPKTRQGVNEQFF.

The rearrangement joins TRBV29-1 to TRBJ2-7, with TRBD2 identical over 8 bases. Germline V gene lookup returns CDR1 SQVTM and CDR2 ANQGSEA. The CDR3 runs to 18 residues. With V trimmed by 4 bases and J by 4 bases, 21 bases remained unmatched. Here the CDR3 reads CSVGIRGRLAGPGYEQYF. CDR3 DNA sequence: TGCAGCGTTGGGATAAGGGGGAGGTTAGCGGGACCTGGGTACGAGCAGTACTTC.

The chain has TRBV18 and TRBJ2-7; D is unclear. The CDR3 covers 13 residues. The germline V gene has CDR1 KGHSH and CDR2 LQKENI. V dropped 2 bases and J dropped 0 bases, with 5 bases sitting between them. The CDR3 bases are TGTGCCAGCTCACCAGGATACTCCTACGAGCAGTACTTC. It specifies CASSPGYSYEQYF.

The J gene is TRBJ2-1, the V gene TRBV27, with a weak D call TRBD2 (6 bases). The CDR3 is made up of 15 amino acids. Germline V lookup: CDR1 MNHEY, CDR2 SMNVEV (reference sequence). Deletions cut 6 bases from V and 7 bases from J, with 19 bases between. CDR3 loop: CASSPGTSKGNEQFF. As DNA, the CDR3 is TGTGCCAGCAGCCCCGGGACTTCCAAGGGGAATGAGCAGTTCTTC.

The chain uses TRBV7-2 and TRBJ2-7; 9 nucleotides align to TRBD2. V was clipped by 4 bases and J by 2 bases; unmatched bases: 9. CDR3 length equals 16 residues. CDR1 is SGHTA and CDR2 is FQGNSA in the germline V gene. The CDR3 bases are TGTGCCAGCAGCTCAGAGTTAGCGGGAGTTGCCTACGAGCAGTACTTC. Its protein is CASSSELAGVAYEQYF.

The rearrangement links TRBV27 to TRBJ1-1; D is possibly TRBD1 (5 bases). This CDR3 is built from 14 residues. Germline lookup yields CDR1 MNHEY and CDR2 SMNVEV (reference sequence). Trimming took 2 bases from V and 3 from J, leaving 10 bases between them. CDR3 amino acids: CASSLTAGYTEAFF. The CDR3 nucleotides read TGTGCCAGCAGTTTAACGGCAGGGTACACTGAAGCTTTCTTT.